This TCR beta chain was identified during a study of T cells in Graves' hyperthyroidism and ophthalmopathy. Study context: The authors collected peripheral blood at initial diagnosis, before any treatment. Study findings and constraints: Blood also contained most expanded thyroid clonotypes above 0.001. Stable hyperthyroidism was told apart from ophthalmopathy by a model built on 13 V-J features.

The germline V gene has CDR1 SGHNT and CDR2 YENEEA. This CDR3 has 14 residues. Comment on this clonotype: Its antigen remains unknown. A junction boundary mismatches the germline segment, possibly from a read error.

Amplified regions were TCR beta CDR3 sequences from RNA transcripts. First-round RT-PCR targeting the TCR CDR3 was performed with the HTBI primer set. TCRdb reanalysed the multiplex PCR reads using MiXCR and keeps one entry per CDR3 protein. The sample yields hundreds of thousands of distinct CDR3 sequences, about 15% seen once. V and J are TRBV11-3 and TRBJ2-2; tentative D call: TRBD1 (6 bases). The sequenced sample consisted of blood. This clonotype originated in a man in his late teens or twenties with Graves' ophthalmopathy. CDR3 sequence: CASSFRGGTGELFF. The CDR3 bases are TGCGCCAGCAGCTTTAGAGGGGGCACCGGGGAGCTGTTTTTT.